A single TCR beta chain is shown here with its context. Its antigen is unidentified. The data belong to a study of T cell responses to AZD1222 COVID-19 vaccine. TCRdb keeps only in-frame clones here, not all; method: immunoSEQ multiplex PCR. The sample includes around 99,000 clones, roughly nine tenths of them seen just once. The CDR3 runs to 14 residues. CDR1 SGHAT and CDR2 FQNNGV come from the germline V gene. Trimming took off 1 base at V and 6 bases at J, with 7 bases between the two ends. The analysis combined second doses at about 4 or about 12 weeks. Findings and caveats of the study: Spike-specific TCR depth and breadth grew after two AZD1222 doses.

The rearrangement joins TRBV11-2 to TRBJ1-6, with D tentatively TRBD1 (5 bases). The TCR comes from an adult who received the AZD1222 COVID-19 vaccine. Sequenced material: peripheral blood, taken 28 days after the second AZD1222 dose. CDR3 DNA: TGTGCCAGCAGCTTAGCTGGGACTAATTCACCCCTCCACTTT. Translated: CASSLAGTNSPLHF.